This passage covers 29 T cell receptor beta chains from one sample sequenced in a study of identical twins. TCRdb fed the 5' RACE reads into MiXCR, producing one record per CDR3 protein. The sample comprises about 720,000 distinct CDR3 sequences, 8.6% of which are singletons, and around 0.98% rests with the top ten. The same specimen was also included in a second study, on yellow fever vaccine responses in identical twins.

Sequencing used PBMCs. The source of these receptors is a woman under 30 in good health.

This rearrangement joins TRBV29-1 to TRBJ1-1; D gene uncertain. V lost 3 bases and J 4 bases, leaving 12 bases between the germline ends. Germline V lookup: CDR1 SQVTM, CDR2 ANQGSEA. This CDR3 region has 13 residues. The chain's CDR3 is CSVDRGRGTEAFF. DNA for the CDR3: TGCAGCGTTGACCGTGGCCGGGGCACTGAAGCTTTCTTT.

The J gene is TRBJ2-1, the V gene TRBV4-3; tentative D call: TRBD2 (5 bases). The germline V gene has CDR1 LGHNA and CDR2 YSLEER. The CDR3 loop spans 16 amino acids. V lost 0 bases, J lost 5 bases, and 14 bases lay in between. The CDR3 region is CASSQDVGILDNEQFF. In DNA, the CDR3 is TGCGCCAGCAGCCAAGACGTCGGGATATTAGACAATGAGCAGTTCTTC.

The chain combines TRBV5-6 with TRBJ2-3, with D tentatively TRBD2 (6 bases). Trimming removed 2 bases at V and 2 bases at J, with 12 bases between. The germline CDR1 and CDR2 sequences are SGHDT and YYEEEE. The CDR3 runs to 15 residues. The CDR3 coding sequence is TGTGCCAGCAGCTTTTACGGGAGACCCACAGATACGCAGTATTTT. This gives the protein CASSFYGRPTDTQYF.

This chain connects TRBV18 to TRBJ2-3, with TRBD2 matching 10 bases. The germline V gene has CDR1 KGHSH and CDR2 LQKENI. CDR3 length equals 16 residues. The junction had 7 bases not matched to a gene; V was cut back by 6 bases and J by 1 base. This CDR3 is CASSIHGLAGTDTQYF. For the CDR3, the DNA is TGTGCCAGCTCTATCCATGGACTAGCGGGCACAGATACGCAGTATTTT. Full variable domain (outside the CDR3, taken from reference TRBV18 and TRBJ2-3): NAGVMQNPRHLVRRRGQEARLRCSPMKGHSHVYWYRQLPEEGLKFMVYLQKENIIDESGMPKERFSAEFPKEGPSILRIQQVVRGDSAAYFCASSIHGLAGTDTQYFGPGTRLTVL.

The gene calls are TRBV10-2 and TRBJ2-1; 7 nucleotides line up with TRBD1. The CDR3 extends over 14 amino acids. The V and J ends lost 7 bases and 5 bases, in that order; junction bases with no gene match: 8. Germline CDR1 and CDR2: WSHSY and SAAADI. The CDR3 protein is CASMRRTGDNEQFF. CDR3 nucleotides: TGCGCCAGCATGAGGAGGACAGGAGACAATGAGCAGTTCTTC.

The chain uses TRBV7-2 and TRBJ2-1; D is undetermined. Germline CDR1 SGHTA, CDR2 FQGNSA. This CDR3 has 16 amino acids. Trimming left V 0 bases short and J 0 bases short, with 9 bases between. The CDR3 protein is CASSLAAISSYNEQFF. The CDR3 DNA reads TGTGCCAGCAGCTTAGCCGCGATTTCCTCCTACAATGAGCAGTTCTTC.

This sequence joins TRBV4-1 and TRBJ2-1; D gene ambiguous. V lost 0 bases to trimming and J lost 4 bases, with 13 bases between them. Germline loops: CDR1 MGHRA, CDR2 YSYEKL. The CDR3 sequence is 16 residues long. CDR3 sequence (DNA): TGCGCCAGCAGCCAAGATAATGGGTATGGATACAATGAGCAGTTCTTC. It yields the protein CASSQDNGYGYNEQFF.

The chain links TRBV12-3 or TRBV12-4 to TRBJ2-5, with a weak D call TRBD1 (6 bases). The V gene lost 6 bases and the J gene lost 7 bases, with 15 bases spanning the gap. This CDR3 comprises 13 residues. The CDR3 DNA reads as TGTGCCAGCAGACGACAGGCTCTCGGGACCCAGTACTTC. Amino acids: CASRRQALGTQYF.

The CDR3 is CSAAGTQSGNTIYF. CDR3 nucleotide sequence: TGCAGTGCTGCCGGGACTCAGTCCGGAAACACCATATATTTT. The J gene is TRBJ1-3, the V gene TRBV20-1, with a tentative D call TRBD1 (5 bases). V was clipped by 5 bases and J by 4 bases, with 15 bases between them. The germline V gene encodes CDR1 DFQATT and CDR2 SNEGSKA (reference sequence). The CDR3 runs to 14 residues.

This clonotype came up a few times. This chain connects TRBV3-1 to TRBJ2-1, with 16 bases aligning to TRBD2. V lost 4 bases and J lost 8; bases outside the gene matches: 11. Germline V CDR1 and CDR2: LGHDT, YNNKEL (reference sequence). The CDR3 loop spans 18 amino acids. For the CDR3, the DNA is TGTGCCAGCAGCCCTATTCCGGGACTAGCGGGAGGGGTGGATGAGCAGTTCTTC. Translation: CASSPIPGLAGGVDEQFF.

The chain couples TRBV15 to TRBJ1-2; TRBD1 aligns across 8 bases. V gave up 0 bases and J gave up 7 bases; unmatched junction bases: 7. This CDR3 is 15 amino acids long. Per germline, CDR1 LNHNV and CDR2 YYDKDF (reference sequence). The CDR3 DNA is TGTGCCACCAGCAGAGAGGCCAGGGGGCTTGCTGGCTACACCTTC. Residues: CATSREARGLAGYTF.

This clonotype was recorded a few times. This chain connects TRBV3-1 to TRBJ2-3; tentatively, D is TRBD2 (5 bases). Trimming removed 3 bases from V and 2 bases from J, with 12 bases in between. The CDR3 length is 15 residues. Germline V gene data show CDR1 as LGHDT and CDR2 as YNNKEL (reference sequence). The CDR3 nucleotides read TGTGCCAGCAGCCAGCGGGCACGAAACACAGATACGCAGTATTTT. Residues: CASSQRARNTDTQYF.

The chain combines TRBV25-1 with TRBJ2-7; D might be TRBD1 or TRBD2, each matching 5 bases. The V and J ends lost 1 base and 0 bases respectively, with 16 bases between them. Germline loops: CDR1 MGHDK, CDR2 SYGVNS. The CDR3 runs 17 residues. The CDR3 region has the DNA TGTGCCAGCAGTGAATCCACCCCGGGACGGGTCTCCTACGAGCAGTACTTC. Amino acids: CASSESTPGRVSYEQYF.

This chain connects TRBV2 to TRBJ2-6; D perhaps matches TRBD1 (7 bases). The CDR3 covers 18 residues. Germline values: CDR1 SNHLY, CDR2 FYNNEI. V was cut by 9 bases and J by 0 bases, with 21 bases left in between. The CDR3 sequence: CARDREEYSSSGANVLTF. DNA for the CDR3: TGTGCCAGAGACAGGGAGGAGTATTCCAGCTCTGGGGCCAACGTCCTGACTTTC. Full variable domain (rest looked up from reference TRBV2 and TRBJ2-6): EPEVTQTPSHQVTQMGQEVILRCVPISNHLYFYWYRQILGQKVEFLVSFYNNEISEKSEIFDDQFSVERPDGSNFTLKIRSTKLEDSAMYFCARDREEYSSSGANVLTFGAGSRLTVL.

Ten or more counts support this clonotype. The rearrangement uses TRBV18 and TRBJ2-3; 9 positions match TRBD2. The J segment lost 3 bases and the V segment lost 6 bases, leaving 10 bases of the junction unmatched. CDR3 length: 16 residues. The germline V gene has CDR1 KGHSH and CDR2 LQKENI. This chain's CDR3 is CASSPQPSGTTDTQYF. CDR3 DNA: TGTGCCAGCTCTCCCCAGCCTAGCGGGACAACAGATACGCAGTATTTT.

This clonotype was picked up many times. The rearrangement uses TRBV12-3 or TRBV12-4 and TRBJ2-5; D is undetermined. The CDR3 totals 17 residues. Trimming left V 7 bases short and J 5 bases short, with 26 bases between. The CDR3: CASTPGSRLDLRETQYF. CDR3 nucleotide sequence: TGTGCCAGCACCCCCGGCAGCCGGCTAGACCTCCGGGAGACCCAGTACTTC.

The genes are TRBV4-2 and TRBJ1-5; no clear D. Between the trimmed V and J ends, which lost 0 bases and 7 bases, there was a span of 7 bases. This CDR3 has 13 amino acids. Germline-derived CDR1 and CDR2 are LGHNA and YNFKEQ. The CDR3 spells CASSQDGRQPQHF. CDR3 coding DNA: TGTGCCAGCAGCCAAGACGGGAGGCAGCCCCAGCATTTT.

This clonotype has only a few counts. V is TRBV7-2 and J is TRBJ2-3; tentative D call: TRBD2 (5 bases). Germline CDR1 SGHTA, CDR2 FQGNSA. CDR3 size: 16 residues. Trimming took 1 base from V and 9 from J, leaving 20 bases between them. The CDR3 region has the DNA TGTGCCAGCAGCTTAGGGGTCTTAGCGCCCCCCGCCACGCAGTATTTT. Encoded protein: CASSLGVLAPPATQYF.

This clonotype was seen only a few times. The rearrangement links TRBV7-2 to TRBJ2-7, with TRBD1 identical over 10 bases. J was trimmed by 4 bases and V by 3 bases; bases with no gene match: 9. Germline CDR1 is SGHTA and CDR2 is FQGNSA. The CDR3 has 16 residues. CDR3 bases: TGTGCCAGCAGCTTTCCACCCGGGACAGGGGCTTACGAGCAGTACTTC. The encoded protein is CASSFPPGTGAYEQYF.

This clonotype was seen a few times. J is TRBJ1-5 and V is TRBV3-1, with TRBD1 matching over 7 bases. The CDR3 sequence is 15 residues long. V lost 4 bases, J lost 0 bases, and 3 bases stayed unmatched. Germline V lookup: CDR1 LGHDT, CDR2 YNNKEL (reference sequence). The DNA of the CDR3 is TGTGCCAGCAGCCGTGGGACAGATAGCAATCAGCCCCAGCATTTT. The encoded protein is CASSRGTDSNQPQHF.

This clonotype was counted a few times. The chain employs TRBV5-5 and TRBJ2-3, with TRBD1 matching 12 bases. J was trimmed by 5 bases and V by 7 bases; bases with no gene match: 17. Germline V gene lookup returns CDR1 SGHKS and CDR2 YYEKEE (reference sequence). CDR3 length equals 18 residues. The CDR3 region is CASHYYPGTGGEGDTQYF. CDR3 in DNA: TGTGCCAGCCACTACTACCCCGGGACAGGGGGCGAGGGAGATACGCAGTATTTT.

The sample holds a few counts of this clonotype. The CDR3: CASSPRSGGDKETQYF. The CDR3 DNA reads TGCGCCAGCAGCCCACGCTCCGGGGGGGATAAAGAGACCCAGTACTTC. This chain uses TRBV4-1 with TRBJ2-5; 8 bases line up with TRBD2. This CDR3 contains 16 residues. Germline-derived CDR1 and CDR2 are MGHRA and YSYEKL. Trimming at V came to 4 bases and at J to 3 bases, leaving 10 bases not matched to a gene.

About this clonotype: A much larger clone sits a single nucleotide away, making a read error possible. Because the CDR3 is missing its conserved closing phenylalanine or tryptophan, this is likely a read error. The chain carries TRBV7-2 and TRBJ2-1, with D uncertain. The V and J ends lost 3 bases and 0 bases respectively, with 12 bases between them. The CDR3 is 16 amino acids. The V gene's germline CDR1 is SGHTA and CDR2 FQGNSA. The CDR3 region has the DNA TGTGCCAGCAGCTTGGGCATGACGAGCTCCTACAATGAGCAGTTCTTA. Translated: CASSLGMTSSYNEQFL.

The chain has TRBV4-1 and TRBJ2-7; tentative D call: TRBD1 (5 bases). Germline V gene data show CDR1 as MGHRA and CDR2 as YSYEKL. V was cut by 0 bases and J by 5 bases, with 14 bases left in between. This CDR3 is 15 amino acids long. DNA of the CDR3: TGCGCCAGCAGCCAAGATTGGGGCGTAGGAAACGAGCAGTACTTC. Protein product: CASSQDWGVGNEQYF.

Only a few counts were recorded for this clonotype. The V gene is TRBV4-1, the J gene TRBJ2-3; D call uncertain. Deletions cut 0 bases from V and 4 bases from J, with 20 bases between. Germline CDR1 MGHRA, CDR2 YSYEKL. This CDR3 region has 18 residues. CDR3 in DNA: TGCGCCAGCAGCCAAGATTTTAACCCCGCAGGTGTCGCAGATACGCAGTATTTT. Protein: CASSQDFNPAGVADTQYF.

This clonotype has only a few counts. This sequence joins TRBV2 and TRBJ2-7; D possibly corresponds to TRBD2 (6 bases). CDR1 is SNHLY, CDR2 FYNNEI, per germline. Trimming stripped 8 bases from V and 2 bases from J, with 19 bases between. The CDR3 sequence is 15 residues long. The CDR3, as DNA: TGTGCCAGCCACACCCGCGGGGAAAATACCTACGAGCAGTACTTC. Translation gives CASHTRGENTYEQYF.

The rearrangement joins TRBV18 to TRBJ2-7; D is unresolved. This CDR3 has 15 amino acids. Germline V gives CDR1 KGHSH, CDR2 LQKENI. V was clipped by 5 bases and J by 3 bases, with 17 bases between them. CDR3 residues: CASSKSLQKIYEQYF. The CDR3 DNA is TGTGCCAGCTCAAAGTCACTCCAGAAAATCTACGAGCAGTACTTC.

The table lists this clonotype with many counts. The DNA for the CDR3 is TGCGCCAGCAGCCAAGATGTAACGGGACAGATACCCTACGAGCAGTACTTC. Its protein product is CASSQDVTGQIPYEQYF. The chain recombines TRBV4-3 with TRBJ2-7; TRBD1 matches 7 bases. The CDR3 contains 17 residues. The germline gives CDR1 LGHNA, CDR2 YSLEER. The V gene end was trimmed by 0 bases and the J gene end by 2 bases; junction bases not matched to a gene: 10.

The rearrangement joins TRBV28 to TRBJ2-7, with no clear D. The germline gives CDR1 MDHEN, CDR2 SYDVKM. This CDR3 has 13 amino acids. V lost 7 bases and J lost 4, with 14 bases in between. The CDR3 DNA follows: TGTGCCAGCATCCCTTCCGGCGGATACGAGCAGTACTTC. It yields the protein CASIPSGGYEQYF.